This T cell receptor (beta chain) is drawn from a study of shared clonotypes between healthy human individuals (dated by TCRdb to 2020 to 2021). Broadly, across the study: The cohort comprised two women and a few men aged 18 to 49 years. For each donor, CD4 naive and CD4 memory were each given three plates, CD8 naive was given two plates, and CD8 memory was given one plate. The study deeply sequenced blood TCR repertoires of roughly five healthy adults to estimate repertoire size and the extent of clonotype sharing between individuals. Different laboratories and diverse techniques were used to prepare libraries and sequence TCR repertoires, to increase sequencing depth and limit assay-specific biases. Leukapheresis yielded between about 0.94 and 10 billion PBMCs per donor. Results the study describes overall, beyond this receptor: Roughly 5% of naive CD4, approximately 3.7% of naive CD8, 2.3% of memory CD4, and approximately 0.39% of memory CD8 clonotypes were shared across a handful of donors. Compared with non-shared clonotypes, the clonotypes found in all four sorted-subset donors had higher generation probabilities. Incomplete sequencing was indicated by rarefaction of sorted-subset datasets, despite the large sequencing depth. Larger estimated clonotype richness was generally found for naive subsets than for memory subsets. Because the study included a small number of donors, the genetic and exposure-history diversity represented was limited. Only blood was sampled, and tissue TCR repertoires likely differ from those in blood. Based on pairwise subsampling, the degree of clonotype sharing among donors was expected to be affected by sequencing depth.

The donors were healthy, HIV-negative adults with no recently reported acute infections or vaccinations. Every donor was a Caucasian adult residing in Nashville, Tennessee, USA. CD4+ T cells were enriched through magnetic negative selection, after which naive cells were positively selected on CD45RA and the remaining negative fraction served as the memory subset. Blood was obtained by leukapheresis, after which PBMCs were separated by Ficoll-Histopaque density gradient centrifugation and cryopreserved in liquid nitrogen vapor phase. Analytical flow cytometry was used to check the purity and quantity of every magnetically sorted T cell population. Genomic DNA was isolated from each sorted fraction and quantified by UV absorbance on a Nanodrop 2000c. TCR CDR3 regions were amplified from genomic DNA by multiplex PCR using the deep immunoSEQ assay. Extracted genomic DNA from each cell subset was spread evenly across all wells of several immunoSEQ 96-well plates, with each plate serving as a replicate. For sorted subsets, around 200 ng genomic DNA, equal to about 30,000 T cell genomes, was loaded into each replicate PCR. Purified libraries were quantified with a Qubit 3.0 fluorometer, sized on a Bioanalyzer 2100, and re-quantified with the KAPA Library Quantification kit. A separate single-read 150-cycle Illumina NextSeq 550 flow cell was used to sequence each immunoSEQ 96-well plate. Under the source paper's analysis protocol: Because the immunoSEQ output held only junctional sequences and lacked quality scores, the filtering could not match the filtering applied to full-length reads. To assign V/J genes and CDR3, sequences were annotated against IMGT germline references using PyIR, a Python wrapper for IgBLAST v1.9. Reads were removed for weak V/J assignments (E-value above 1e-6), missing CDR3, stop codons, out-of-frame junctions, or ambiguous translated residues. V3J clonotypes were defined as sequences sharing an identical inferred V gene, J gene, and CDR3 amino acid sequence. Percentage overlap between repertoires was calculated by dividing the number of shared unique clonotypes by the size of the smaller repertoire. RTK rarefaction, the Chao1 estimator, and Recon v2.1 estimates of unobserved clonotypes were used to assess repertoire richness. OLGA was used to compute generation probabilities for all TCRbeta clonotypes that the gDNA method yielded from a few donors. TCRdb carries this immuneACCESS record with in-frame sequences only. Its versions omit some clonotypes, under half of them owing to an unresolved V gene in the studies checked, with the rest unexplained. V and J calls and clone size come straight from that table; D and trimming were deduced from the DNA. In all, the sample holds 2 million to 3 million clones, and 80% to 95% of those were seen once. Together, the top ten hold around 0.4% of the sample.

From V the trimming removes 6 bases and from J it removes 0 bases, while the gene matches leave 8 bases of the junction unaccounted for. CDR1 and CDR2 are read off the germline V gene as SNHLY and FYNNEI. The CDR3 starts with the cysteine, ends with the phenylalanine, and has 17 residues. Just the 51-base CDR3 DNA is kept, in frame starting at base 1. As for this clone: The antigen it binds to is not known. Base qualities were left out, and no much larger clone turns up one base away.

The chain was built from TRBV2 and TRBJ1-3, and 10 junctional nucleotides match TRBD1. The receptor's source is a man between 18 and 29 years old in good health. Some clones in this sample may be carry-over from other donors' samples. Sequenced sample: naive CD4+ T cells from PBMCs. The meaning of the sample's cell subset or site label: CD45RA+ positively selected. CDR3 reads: CASSRDRGALSGNTIYF. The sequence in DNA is TGTGCCAGCAGCCGGGACAGGGGCGCACTCTCTGGAAACACCATATATTTT. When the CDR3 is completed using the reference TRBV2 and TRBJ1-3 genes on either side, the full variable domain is EPEVTQTPSHQVTQMGQEVILRCVPISNHLYFYWYRQILGQKVEFLVSFYNNEISEKSEIFDDQFSVERPDGSNFTLKIRSTKLEDSAMYFCASSRDRGALSGNTIYFGEGSWLTVV.